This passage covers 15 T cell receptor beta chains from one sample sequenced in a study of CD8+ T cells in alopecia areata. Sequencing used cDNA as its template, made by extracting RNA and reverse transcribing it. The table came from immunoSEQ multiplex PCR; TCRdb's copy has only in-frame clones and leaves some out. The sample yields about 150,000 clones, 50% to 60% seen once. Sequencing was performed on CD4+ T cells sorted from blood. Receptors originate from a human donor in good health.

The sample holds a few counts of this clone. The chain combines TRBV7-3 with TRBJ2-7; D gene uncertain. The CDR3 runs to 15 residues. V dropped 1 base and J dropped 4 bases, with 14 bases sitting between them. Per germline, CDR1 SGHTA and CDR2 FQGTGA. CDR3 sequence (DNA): TGTGCCAGCAGCTTAAGTGAGGCAACCTCTTACGAGCAGTACTTC. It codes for CASSLSEATSYEQYF.

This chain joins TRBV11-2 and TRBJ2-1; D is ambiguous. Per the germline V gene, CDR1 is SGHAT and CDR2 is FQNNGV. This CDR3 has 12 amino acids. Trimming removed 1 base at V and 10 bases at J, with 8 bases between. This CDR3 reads CASSLADFEQFF. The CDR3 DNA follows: TGTGCCAGCAGCTTAGCGGATTTCGAGCAGTTCTTC.

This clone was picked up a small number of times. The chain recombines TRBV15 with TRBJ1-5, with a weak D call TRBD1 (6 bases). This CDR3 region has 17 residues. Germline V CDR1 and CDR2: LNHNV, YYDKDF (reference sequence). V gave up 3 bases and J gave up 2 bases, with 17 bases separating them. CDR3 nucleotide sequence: TGTGCCACCAGCAGTACAGGGATCCACGGGGGCAATCAGCCCCAGCATTTT. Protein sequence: CATSSTGIHGGNQPQHF.

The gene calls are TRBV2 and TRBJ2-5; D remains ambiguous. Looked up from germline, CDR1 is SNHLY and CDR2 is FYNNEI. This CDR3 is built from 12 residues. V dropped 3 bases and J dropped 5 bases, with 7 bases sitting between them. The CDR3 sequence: CASSDGRETQYF. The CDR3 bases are TGTGCCAGCAGTGACGGTCGGGAGACCCAGTACTTC. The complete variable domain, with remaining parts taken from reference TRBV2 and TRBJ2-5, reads EPEVTQTPSHQVTQMGQEVILRCVPISNHLYFYWYRQILGQKVEFLVSFYNNEISEKSEIFDDQFSVERPDGSNFTLKIRSTKLEDSAMYFCASSDGRETQYFGPGTRLLVL.

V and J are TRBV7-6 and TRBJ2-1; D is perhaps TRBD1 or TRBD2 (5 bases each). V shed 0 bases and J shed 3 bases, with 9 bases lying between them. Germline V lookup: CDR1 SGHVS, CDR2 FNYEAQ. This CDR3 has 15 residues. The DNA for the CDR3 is TGTGCCAGCAGCTTAGCATGGGACCGCTACAATGAGCAGTTCTTC. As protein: CASSLAWDRYNEQFF.

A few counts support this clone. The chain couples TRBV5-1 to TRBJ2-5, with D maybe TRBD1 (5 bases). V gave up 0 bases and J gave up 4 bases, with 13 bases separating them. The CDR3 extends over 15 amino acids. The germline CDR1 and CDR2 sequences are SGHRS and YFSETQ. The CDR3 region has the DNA TGCGCCAGCAGCTTGGAGGGCAGGGCGCGAGAGACCCAGTACTTC. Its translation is CASSLEGRARETQYF.

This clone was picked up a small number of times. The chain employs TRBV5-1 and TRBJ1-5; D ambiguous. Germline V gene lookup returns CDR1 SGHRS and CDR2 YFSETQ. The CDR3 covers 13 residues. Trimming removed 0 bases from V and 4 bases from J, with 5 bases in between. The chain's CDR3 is CASSLVGNQPQHF. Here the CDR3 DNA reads TGCGCCAGCAGCTTGGTGGGGAATCAGCCCCAGCATTTT.

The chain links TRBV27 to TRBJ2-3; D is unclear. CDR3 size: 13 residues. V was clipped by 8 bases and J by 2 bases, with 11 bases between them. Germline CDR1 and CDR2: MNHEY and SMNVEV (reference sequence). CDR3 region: CASRPSLTDTQYF. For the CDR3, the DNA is TGTGCCAGCCGGCCTTCTCTCACAGATACGCAGTATTTT.

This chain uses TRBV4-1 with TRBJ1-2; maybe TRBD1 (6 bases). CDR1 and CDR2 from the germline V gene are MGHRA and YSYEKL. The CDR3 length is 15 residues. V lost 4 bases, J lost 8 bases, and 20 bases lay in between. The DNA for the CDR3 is TGCGCCAGCAGCCTCACTCTTCGGGGGGCGTCAGGCTACACCTTC. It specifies CASSLTLRGASGYTF.

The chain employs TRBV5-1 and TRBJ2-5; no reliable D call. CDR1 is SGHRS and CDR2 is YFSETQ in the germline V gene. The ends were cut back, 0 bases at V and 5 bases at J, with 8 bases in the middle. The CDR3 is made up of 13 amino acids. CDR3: CASSLATDETQYF. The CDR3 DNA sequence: TGCGCCAGCAGCTTGGCCACAGACGAGACCCAGTACTTC.

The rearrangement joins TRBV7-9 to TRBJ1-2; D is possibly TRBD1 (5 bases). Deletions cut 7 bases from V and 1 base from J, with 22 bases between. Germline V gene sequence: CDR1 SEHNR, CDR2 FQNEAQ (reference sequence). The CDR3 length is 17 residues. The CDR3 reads CASTKVRQPLDNYGYTF. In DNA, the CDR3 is TGTGCCAGCACCAAGGTCCGACAGCCACTGGATAACTATGGCTACACCTTC.

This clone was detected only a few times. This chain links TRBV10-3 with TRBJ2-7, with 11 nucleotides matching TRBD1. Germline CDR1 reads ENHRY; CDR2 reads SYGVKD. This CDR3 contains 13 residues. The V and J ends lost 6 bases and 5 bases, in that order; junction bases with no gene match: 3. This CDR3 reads CAIRRTGGHEQYF. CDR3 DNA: TGTGCCATCAGGCGGACAGGGGGCCACGAGCAGTACTTC.

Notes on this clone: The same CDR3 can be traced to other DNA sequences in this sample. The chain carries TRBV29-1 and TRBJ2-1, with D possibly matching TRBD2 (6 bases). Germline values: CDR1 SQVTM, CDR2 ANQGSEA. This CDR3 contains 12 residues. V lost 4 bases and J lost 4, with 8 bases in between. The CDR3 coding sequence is TGCAGCGTTGTTGGGGGGTACAATGAGCAGTTCTTC. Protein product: CSVVGGYNEQFF.

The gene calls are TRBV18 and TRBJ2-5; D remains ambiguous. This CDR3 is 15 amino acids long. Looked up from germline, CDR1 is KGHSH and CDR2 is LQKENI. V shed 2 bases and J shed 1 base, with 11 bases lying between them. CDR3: CASSPLESTQETQYF. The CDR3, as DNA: TGTGCCAGCTCACCATTGGAGTCCACCCAAGAGACCCAGTACTTC.

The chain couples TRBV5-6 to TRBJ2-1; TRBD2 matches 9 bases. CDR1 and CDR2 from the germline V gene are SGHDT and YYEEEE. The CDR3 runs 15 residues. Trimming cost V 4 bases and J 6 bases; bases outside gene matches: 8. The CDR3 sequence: CASSPAGGIANEQFF. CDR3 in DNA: TGTGCCAGCAGCCCGGCGGGAGGGATAGCCAATGAGCAGTTCTTC.